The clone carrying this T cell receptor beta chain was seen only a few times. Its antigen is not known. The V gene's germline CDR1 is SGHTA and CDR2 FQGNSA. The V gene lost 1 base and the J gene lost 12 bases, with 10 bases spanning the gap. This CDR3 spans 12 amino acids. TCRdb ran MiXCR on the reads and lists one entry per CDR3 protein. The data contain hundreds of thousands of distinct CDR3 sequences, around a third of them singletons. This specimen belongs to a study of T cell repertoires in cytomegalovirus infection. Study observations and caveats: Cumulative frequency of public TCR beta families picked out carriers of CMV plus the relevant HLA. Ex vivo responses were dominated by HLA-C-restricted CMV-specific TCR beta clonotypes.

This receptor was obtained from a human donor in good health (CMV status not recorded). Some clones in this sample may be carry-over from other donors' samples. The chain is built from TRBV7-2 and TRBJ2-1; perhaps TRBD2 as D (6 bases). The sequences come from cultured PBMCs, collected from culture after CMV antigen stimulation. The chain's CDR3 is CASSLGGLLQFF. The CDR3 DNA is TGTGCCAGCAGCTTAGGGGGACTGCTGCAGTTCTTC.